This entry features one T cell receptor (beta chain) sequence. Its target is not known. This record belongs to a study of T-cell reconstitution after alpha-beta-depleted transplantation in children. Points from the study as a whole: Diversity of TCRbeta at day 60 was high in some patients, arising from surviving recipient T cells and thymic progenitors. T-cell numbers and diversity one year post-transplant derived largely from freshly generated T cells. Reported findings indicate that, about two months after transplant, alpha-beta T cells came from several hundred expanded clones, which were derived from non-depleted graft cells.

Unmatched junction bases numbered 6, after V lost 0 bases and J lost 4 bases. The CDR3 runs 16 residues. Per germline, CDR1 DFQATT and CDR2 SNEGSKA (reference sequence). Library preparation (for TCRbeta) was performed with unique molecular identifiers. MiXCR was run by TCRdb on the PCR reads, yielding one entry per CDR3 protein. The data show approximately 980,000 distinct CDR3 sequences, roughly 31% seen once. The source was PBMCs, mostly from graft donor cells, collected 360 days after TCRalphabeta/CD19-depleted stem cell transplant. The chain has TRBV20-1 and TRBJ2-1; TRBD2 matches at 10 bases. This TCR came from a boy under two years old who had a stem cell transplant for SCID, so the T cells may come from the graft donor. CDR3 in amino acids: CSARDVGLADYNEQFF. CDR3 in DNA: TGCAGTGCTAGAGATGTCGGACTAGCGGATTACAATGAGCAGTTCTTC.